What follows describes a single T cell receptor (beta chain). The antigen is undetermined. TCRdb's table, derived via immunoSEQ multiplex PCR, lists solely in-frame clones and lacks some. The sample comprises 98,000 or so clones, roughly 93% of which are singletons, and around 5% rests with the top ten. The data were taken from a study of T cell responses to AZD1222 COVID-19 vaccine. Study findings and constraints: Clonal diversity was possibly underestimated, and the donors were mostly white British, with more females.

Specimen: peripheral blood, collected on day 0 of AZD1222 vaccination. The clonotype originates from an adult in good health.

CDR3 coding DNA: TGTGCCAGTCAGCGGGGCCCCGGGGGCATGAACACTGAAGCTTTCTTT. Its protein product is CASQRGPGGMNTEAFF. The chain carries TRBV9 and TRBJ1-1; D might be TRBD1 (6 bases). V was clipped by 8 bases and J by 0 bases, with 20 bases between them. CDR3 size: 16 residues. Germline CDR1 SGDLS, CDR2 YYNGEE.